The clone carrying this TCR beta chain was seen at least ten times. Its antigen is as yet unknown. This sample was taken from a study of regulatory T cells in long-lasting Graves disease. Background on the study: Persistent Graves' disease required over 5 years of antithyroid drugs and positive TSH receptor antibodies.

General observations from the study: TRBV28, TRBJ1-2 and TRBJ2-5 were favored in persistent disease.

Researchers made TCR beta libraries by using iRepertoire HTBI primers and running Arm-PCR on CDR3 regions. Per the authors' pipeline: Samples jointly harbored 55 to 75 TRBV and approximately 15 TRBJ segments. TCRdb redid the calling of the multiplex PCR reads with MiXCR, one entry per CDR3 protein. These V and J calls rely on TCRdb rather than the paper's analysis. This sample has 350,000 to 500,000 distinct CDR3 sequences, with roughly 23% found just once. Time point in this sample: persistent/refractory GD, antithyroid drugs over 5 years with positive TRAb. The TCR library used RNA extracted from PBMCs. This CDR3 has 13 residues. Trimming took off 4 bases at V and 1 base at J, with 7 bases between the two ends. Germline CDR1 is SEHNR and CDR2 is FQNEAQ (reference sequence).

J is TRBJ1-1 and V is TRBV7-9; D gene ambiguous. The TCR was taken from a female donor with Graves disease. The sample in question was peripheral blood mononuclear cells (PBMCs), obtained when the disease was refractory, from a patient treated with antithyroid drugs. For the CDR3, the DNA is TGTGCCAGCAGCTCTGTCCAGAACACTGAAGCTTTCTTT. Amino acid sequence: CASSSVQNTEAFF.